This T cell receptor beta chain emerged from a study of cytomegalovirus exposure and HLA in healthy donors. V was clipped by 7 bases and J by 1 base; unmatched bases: 4. There are 14 residues in the CDR3. The V gene's germline CDR1 is SNHLY and CDR2 FYNNEI. As for this clone: Antigen unknown.

In the PCR, 60 Vbeta and 13 Jbeta primers were used. The method was immunoSEQ multiplex PCR; TCRdb's version includes in-frame clones alone and lacks a portion of them. This sample has about 160,000 clones, with 70% to 85% found just once. Study-level findings and limits: Accounts indicate the classifier identified cytomegalovirus status with strong specificity and sensitivity. A prior analysis recorded that most TCR beta V segments were productive about 90% or about 30% of the time. Other equally common chains were less clonally expanded than HLA-associated TCR beta chains, a later analysis showed.

The gene calls are TRBV2 and TRBJ2-3; 8 nucleotides line up with TRBD2. The material sequenced was PBMCs. This TCR derives from a woman in her 30s in good health and CMV-seronegative. The CDR3 sequence is CASTGTSRTDTQYF. The CDR3 nucleotides are TGTGCCAGCACCGGGACTAGTCGCACAGATACGCAGTATTTT.